Listed here is a single T cell receptor beta chain. Patients had median age approximately 12 years, range roughly 2.2-22.9. Using immunoSEQ multiplex PCR, the repertoire was profiled, and TCRdb retains in-frame clones only, with some absent. The sample holds 6,000 or so clones. The source of the sample is a study of synovial regulatory T cells in juvenile arthritis. Study background: Six patients were on methotrexate and a few were untreated.

Looked up from germline, CDR1 is SGHTA and CDR2 is FQGNSA. CDR3 length: 15 residues. The DNA is not on file. Sequences were obtained from Treg cells from blood. As for subset: remaining (HLA-DR-negative) circulating blood Treg cells. The chain links TRBV7-2 to TRBJ2-7. The receptor was derived from a donor between 2 and 35 years old with juvenile idiopathic arthritis. The chain's CDR3 is CASSLGVAVSYEQYF.